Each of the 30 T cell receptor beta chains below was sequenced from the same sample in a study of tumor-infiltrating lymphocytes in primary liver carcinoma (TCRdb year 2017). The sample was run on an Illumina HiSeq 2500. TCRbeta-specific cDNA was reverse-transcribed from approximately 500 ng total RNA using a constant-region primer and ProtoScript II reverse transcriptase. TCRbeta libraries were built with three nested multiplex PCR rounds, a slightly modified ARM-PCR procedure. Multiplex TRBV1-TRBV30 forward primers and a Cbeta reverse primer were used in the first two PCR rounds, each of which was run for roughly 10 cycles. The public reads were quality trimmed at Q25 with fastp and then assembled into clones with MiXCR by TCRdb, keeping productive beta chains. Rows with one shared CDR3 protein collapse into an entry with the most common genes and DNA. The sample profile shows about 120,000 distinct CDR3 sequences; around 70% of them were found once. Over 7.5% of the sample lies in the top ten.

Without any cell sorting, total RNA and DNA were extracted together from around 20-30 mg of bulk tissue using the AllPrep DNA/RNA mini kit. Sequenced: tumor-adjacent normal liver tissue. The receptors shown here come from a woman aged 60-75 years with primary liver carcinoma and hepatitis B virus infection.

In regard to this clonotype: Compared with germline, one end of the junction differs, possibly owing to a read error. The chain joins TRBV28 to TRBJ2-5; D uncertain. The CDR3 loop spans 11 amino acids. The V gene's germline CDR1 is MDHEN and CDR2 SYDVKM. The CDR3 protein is CDSNSYGTQYF. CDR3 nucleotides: TGTGACAGCAATTCTTACGGGACCCAGTACTTC.

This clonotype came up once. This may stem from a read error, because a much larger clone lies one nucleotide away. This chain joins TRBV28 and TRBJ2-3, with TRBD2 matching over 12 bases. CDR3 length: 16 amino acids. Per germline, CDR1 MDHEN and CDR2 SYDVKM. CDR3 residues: CVSSPLRLAGADTQYF. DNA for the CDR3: TGTGTCAGCAGTCCCCTTCGACTAGCGGGAGCAGATACGCAGTATTTT.

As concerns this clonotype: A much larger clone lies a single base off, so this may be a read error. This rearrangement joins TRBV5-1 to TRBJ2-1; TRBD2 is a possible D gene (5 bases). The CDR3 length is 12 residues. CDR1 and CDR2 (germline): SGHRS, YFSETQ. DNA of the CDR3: TGCGCCAGCAGCCTGCCGGGGAATGAGCTGTTCTTC. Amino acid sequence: CASSLPGNELFF.

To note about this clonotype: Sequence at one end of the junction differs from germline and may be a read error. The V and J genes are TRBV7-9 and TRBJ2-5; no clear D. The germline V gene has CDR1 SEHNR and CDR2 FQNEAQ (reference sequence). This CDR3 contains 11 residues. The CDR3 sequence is CASSLKETRYF. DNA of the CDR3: TGTGCCAGCAGCCTGAAAGAGACCCGGTACTTC.

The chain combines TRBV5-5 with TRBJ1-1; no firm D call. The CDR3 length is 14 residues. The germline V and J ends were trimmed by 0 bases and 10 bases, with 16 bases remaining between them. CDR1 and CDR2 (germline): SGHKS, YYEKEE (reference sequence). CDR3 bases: TGTGCCAGCAGCTTGGTTGGCATGAACAATGGAGCTTTCTTT. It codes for CASSLVGMNNGAFF.

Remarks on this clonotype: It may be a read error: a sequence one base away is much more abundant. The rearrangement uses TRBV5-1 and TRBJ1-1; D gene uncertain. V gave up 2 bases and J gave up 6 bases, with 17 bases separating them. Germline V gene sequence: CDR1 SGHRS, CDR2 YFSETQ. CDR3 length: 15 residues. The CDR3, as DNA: TGCGCCAGCAGCTTTGGAGGACGGGGATTGGCTGAAGCTTTCTTT. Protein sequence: CASSFGGRGLAEAFF.

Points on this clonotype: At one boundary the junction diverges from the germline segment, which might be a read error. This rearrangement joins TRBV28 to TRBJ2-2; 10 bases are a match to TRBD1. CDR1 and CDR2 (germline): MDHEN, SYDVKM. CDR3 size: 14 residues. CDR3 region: CTSSWDRGIGELLF. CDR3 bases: TGCACCAGCAGTTGGGACAGGGGAATCGGGGAGCTGTTGTTT. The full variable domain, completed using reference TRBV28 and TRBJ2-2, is DVKVTQSSRYLVKRTGEKVFLECVQDMDHENMFWYRQDPGLGLRLIYFSYDVKMKEKGDIPEGYSVSREKKERFSLILESASTNQTSMYLCTSSWDRGIGELLFGEGSRLTVL.

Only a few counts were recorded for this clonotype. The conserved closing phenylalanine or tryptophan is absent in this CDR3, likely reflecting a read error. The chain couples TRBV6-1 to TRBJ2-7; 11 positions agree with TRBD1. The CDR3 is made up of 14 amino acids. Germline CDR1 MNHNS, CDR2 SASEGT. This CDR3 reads CASSEGQGASEQYL. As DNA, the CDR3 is TGTGCTAGCAGTGAAGGACAGGGGGCGTCCGAGCAGTACCTC.

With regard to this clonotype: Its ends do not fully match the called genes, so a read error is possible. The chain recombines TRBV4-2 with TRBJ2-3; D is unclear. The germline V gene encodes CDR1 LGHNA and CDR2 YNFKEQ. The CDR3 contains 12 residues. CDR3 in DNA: TGTGCAAGCAGCCAAGGGTGGGATATGCAGTATTTT. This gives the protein CASSQGWDMQYF.

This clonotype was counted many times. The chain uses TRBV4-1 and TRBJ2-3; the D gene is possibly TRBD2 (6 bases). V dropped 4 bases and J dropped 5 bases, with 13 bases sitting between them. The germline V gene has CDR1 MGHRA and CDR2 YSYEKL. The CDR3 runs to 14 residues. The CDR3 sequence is CASSLEEGRDTQYF. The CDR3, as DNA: TGCGCCAGCAGCCTCGAGGAGGGCAGAGATACGCAGTATTTT.

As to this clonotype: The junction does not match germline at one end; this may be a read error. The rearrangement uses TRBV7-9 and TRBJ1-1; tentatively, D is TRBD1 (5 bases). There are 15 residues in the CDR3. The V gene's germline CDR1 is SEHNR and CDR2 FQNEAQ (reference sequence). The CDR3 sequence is CASSSRSGGNTGAFF. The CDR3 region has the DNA TGTGCCAGCAGCTCCCGCTCGGGGGGGAACACTGGAGCTTTCTTT. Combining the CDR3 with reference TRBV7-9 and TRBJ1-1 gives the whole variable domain DTGVSQNPRHKITKRGQNVTFRCDPISEHNRLYWYRQTLGQGPEFLTYFQNEAQLEKSRLLSDRFSAERPKGSFSTLEIQRTEQGDSAMYLCASSSRSGGNTGAFFGQGTRLTVV.

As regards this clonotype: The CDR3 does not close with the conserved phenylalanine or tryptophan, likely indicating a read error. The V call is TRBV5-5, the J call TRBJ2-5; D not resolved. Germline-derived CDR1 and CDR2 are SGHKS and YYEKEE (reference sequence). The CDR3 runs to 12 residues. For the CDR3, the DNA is TGTGCAAGCTTCGGGTTGGGGGAGACCCAGTACTGC. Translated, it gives CASFGLGETQYC.

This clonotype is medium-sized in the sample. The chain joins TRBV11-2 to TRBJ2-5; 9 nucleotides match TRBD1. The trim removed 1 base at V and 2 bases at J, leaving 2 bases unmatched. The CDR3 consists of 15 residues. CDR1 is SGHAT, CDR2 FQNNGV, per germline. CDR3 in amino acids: CASSLGTGVQETQYF. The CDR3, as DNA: TGTGCCAGCAGCTTAGGGACAGGGGTACAAGAGACCCAGTACTTC.

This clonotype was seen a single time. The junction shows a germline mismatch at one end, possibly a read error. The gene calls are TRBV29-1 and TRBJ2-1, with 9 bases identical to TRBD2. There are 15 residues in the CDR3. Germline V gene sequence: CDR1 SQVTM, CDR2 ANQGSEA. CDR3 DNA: TGCAACGTTGTGGGCGGGAGGGGCTCCTACAATGAGCAGCTCTTC. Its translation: CNVVGGRGSYNEQLF.

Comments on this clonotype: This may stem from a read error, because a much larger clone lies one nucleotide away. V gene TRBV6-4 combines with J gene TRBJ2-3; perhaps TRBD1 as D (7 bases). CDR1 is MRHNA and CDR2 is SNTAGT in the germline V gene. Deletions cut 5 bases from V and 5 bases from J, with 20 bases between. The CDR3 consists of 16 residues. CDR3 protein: CASSPGLEGGIDTQYF. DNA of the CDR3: TGTGCCAGCAGTCCGGGACTCGAAGGGGGCATAGATACGCAGTATTTT.

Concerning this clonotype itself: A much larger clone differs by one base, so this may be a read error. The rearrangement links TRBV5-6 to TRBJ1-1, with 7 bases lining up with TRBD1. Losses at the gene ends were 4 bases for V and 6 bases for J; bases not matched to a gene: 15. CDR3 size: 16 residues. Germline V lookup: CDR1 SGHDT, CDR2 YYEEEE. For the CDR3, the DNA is TGTGCCAGCAGCCGAAAGATAGTGACAGGGAGCTCTGAAGCTTTCTTT. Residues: CASSRKIVTGSSEAFF.

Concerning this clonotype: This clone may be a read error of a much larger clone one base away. Here the CDR3 DNA reads TGTGCCAGCAGCTTCCAGGGACCGCTGGACTATGAGCAGTTCTTC. Translating gives CASSFQGPLDYEQFF. The rearrangement uses TRBV11-1 and TRBJ2-1; either TRBD1 or TRBD2 may supply D (5 bases each). V shed 3 bases and J shed 8 bases, with 17 bases lying between them. Germline V gene lookup returns CDR1 SGHAT and CDR2 FQDESV (reference sequence). This CDR3 is 15 amino acids long. Using reference TRBV11-1 and TRBJ2-1 for the parts outside the CDR3, the full variable domain is EAEVAQSPRYKITEKSQAVAFWCDPISGHATLYWYRQILGQGPELLVQFQDESVVDDSQLPKDRFSAERLKGVDSTLKIQPAELGDSAMYLCASSFQGPLDYEQFFGPGTRLTVL.

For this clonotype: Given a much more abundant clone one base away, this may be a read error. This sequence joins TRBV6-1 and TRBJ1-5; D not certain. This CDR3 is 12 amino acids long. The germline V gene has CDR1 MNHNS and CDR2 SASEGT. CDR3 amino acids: CTSVVGNQPQHF. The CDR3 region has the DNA TGTACCAGCGTGGTAGGCAATCAGCCCCAGCATTTT.

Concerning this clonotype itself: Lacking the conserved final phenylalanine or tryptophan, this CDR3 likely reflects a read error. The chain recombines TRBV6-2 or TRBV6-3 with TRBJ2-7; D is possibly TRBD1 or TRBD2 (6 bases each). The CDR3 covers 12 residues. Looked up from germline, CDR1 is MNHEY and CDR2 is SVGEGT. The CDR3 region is CVGGRGSYEQYS. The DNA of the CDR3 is TGTGTGGGGGGCCGAGGTTCCTACGAGCAGTACTCC.

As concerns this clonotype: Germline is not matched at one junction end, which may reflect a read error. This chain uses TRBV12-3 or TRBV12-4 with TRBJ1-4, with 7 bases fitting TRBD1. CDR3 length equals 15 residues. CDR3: CAGSRDRTTNAKLFF. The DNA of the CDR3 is TGTGCCGGCAGTCGGGACAGAACAACTAATGCAAAACTGTTTTTT.

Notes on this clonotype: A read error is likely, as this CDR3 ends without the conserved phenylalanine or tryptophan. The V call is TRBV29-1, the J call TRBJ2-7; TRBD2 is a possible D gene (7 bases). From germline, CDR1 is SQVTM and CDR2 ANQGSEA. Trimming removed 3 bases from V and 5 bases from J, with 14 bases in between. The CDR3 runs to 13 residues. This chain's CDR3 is CSVEGGLADEQYL. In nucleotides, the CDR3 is TGCAGCGTTGAGGGGGGGCTAGCGGACGAGCAGTACCTA.

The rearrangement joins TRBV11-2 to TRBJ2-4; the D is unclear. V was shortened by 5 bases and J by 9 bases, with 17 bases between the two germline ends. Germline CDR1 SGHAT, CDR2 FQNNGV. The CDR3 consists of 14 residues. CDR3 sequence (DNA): TGTGCCAGCAGCCTGAGAGGATATGATGTCATTCAGTACTTC. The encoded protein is CASSLRGYDVIQYF.

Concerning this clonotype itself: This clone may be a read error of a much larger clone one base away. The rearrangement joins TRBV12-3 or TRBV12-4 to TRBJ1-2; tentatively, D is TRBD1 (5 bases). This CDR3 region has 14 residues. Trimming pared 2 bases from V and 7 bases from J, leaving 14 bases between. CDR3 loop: CASSLYRGHCGYTF. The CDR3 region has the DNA TGTGCCAGCAGTTTATATCGAGGACACTGTGGCTACACCTTC.

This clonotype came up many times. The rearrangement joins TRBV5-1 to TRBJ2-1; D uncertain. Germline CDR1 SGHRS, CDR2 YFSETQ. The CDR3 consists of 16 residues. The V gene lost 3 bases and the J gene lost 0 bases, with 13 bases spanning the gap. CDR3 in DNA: TGCGCCAGCAGCTCGGAAGCACTTAGCTCCTACAATGAGCAGTTCTTC. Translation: CASSSEALSSYNEQFF.

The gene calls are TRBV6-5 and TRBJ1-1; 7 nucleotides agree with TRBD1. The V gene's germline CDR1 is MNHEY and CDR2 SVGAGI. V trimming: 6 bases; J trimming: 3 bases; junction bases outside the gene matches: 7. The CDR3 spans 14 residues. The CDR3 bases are TGTGCCAGCAGCATCGGGACAGCGGACACTGAAGCTTTCTTT. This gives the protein CASSIGTADTEAFF.

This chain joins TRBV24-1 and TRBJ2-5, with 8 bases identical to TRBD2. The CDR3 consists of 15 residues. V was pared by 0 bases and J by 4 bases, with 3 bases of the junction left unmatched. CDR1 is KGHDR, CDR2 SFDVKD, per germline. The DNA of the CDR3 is TGTGCCACCAGTGATTTGGCGGGAGGCTCAGAGACCCAGTACTTC. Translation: CATSDLAGGSETQYF.

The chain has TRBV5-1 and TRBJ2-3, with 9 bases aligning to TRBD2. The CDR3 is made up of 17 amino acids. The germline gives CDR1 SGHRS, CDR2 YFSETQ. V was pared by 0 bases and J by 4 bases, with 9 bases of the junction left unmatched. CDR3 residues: CASSLASSGVTADTQYF. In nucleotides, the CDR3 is TGCGCCAGCAGCTTGGCGTCTAGCGGGGTGACCGCAGATACGCAGTATTTT.

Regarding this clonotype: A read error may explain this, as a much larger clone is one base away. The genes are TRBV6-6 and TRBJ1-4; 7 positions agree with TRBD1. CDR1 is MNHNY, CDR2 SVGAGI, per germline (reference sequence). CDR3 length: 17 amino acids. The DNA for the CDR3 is TGTGCCAGCAGTTCTTCAGGGGGGGGTGCAACTAATGAAAAACTGCTTTTT. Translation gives CASSSSGGGATNEKLLF.

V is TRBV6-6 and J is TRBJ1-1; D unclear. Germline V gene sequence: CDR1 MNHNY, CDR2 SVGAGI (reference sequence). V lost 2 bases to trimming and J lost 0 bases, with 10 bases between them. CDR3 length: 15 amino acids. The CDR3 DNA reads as TGTGCCAGCAGTTACGATTATAGGCTGAACACTGAAGCTTTCTTT. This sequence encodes CASSYDYRLNTEAFF.

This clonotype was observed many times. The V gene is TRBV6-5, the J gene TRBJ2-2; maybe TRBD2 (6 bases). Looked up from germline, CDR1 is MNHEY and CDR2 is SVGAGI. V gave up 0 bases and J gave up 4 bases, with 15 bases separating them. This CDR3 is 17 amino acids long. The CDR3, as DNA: TGTGCCAGCAGTTACTCGGGTTTGGGGGGTGGCACCGGGGAGCTGTTTTTT. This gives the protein CASSYSGLGGGTGELFF.